One and the same sample provided the 17 T cell receptor beta chains below, sequenced in a study of cytomegalovirus exposure and HLA in healthy donors. With 60 Vbeta and 13 Jbeta primers, the PCR was carried out. This table comes from immunoSEQ multiplex PCR, and its TCRdb copy is limited to in-frame clones, with some not included. The table has 89,000 or so clones, 84% seen once; the top ten hold roughly 5.3%. Sequencing used PBMCs. The receptors stem from a woman aged 18-35 years in good health and CMV-seropositive.

The CDR3 DNA reads TGTGCCAGCAGTGAAGCCGAGGGGGCGGGTAATTCACCCCTCCACTTT. Translated, it gives CASSEAEGAGNSPLHF. The genes are TRBV6-1 and TRBJ1-6; 7 nucleotides align to TRBD1. Germline loops: CDR1 MNHNS, CDR2 SASEGT. J was trimmed by 6 bases and V by 0 bases; bases with no gene match: 5. The CDR3 totals 16 residues.

This clone was recorded once. The J gene is TRBJ1-6, the V gene TRBV7-6; no clear D. The length of the CDR3 is 15 residues. V was cut by 1 base and J by 7 bases, with 11 bases left in between. Per germline, CDR1 SGHVS and CDR2 FNYEAQ. The CDR3: CASSLGGGLNSPLHF. The CDR3, as DNA: TGTGCCAGCAGCTTAGGGGGTGGACTAAATTCACCCCTCCACTTT.

The chain has TRBV7-9 and TRBJ1-6, with a tentative D call TRBD1 (5 bases). Trimming shortened V by 3 bases and J by 0 bases, and 12 bases separated the two germline ends. This CDR3 region has 17 residues. Germline CDR1 SEHNR, CDR2 FQNEAQ (reference sequence). CDR3 sequence reads: CASSFRGESSYNSPLHF. The CDR3, as DNA: TGTGCCAGCAGCTTTAGGGGCGAGAGCTCCTATAATTCACCCCTCCACTTT.

The genes are TRBV7-6 and TRBJ1-6; 10 bases align to TRBD1. CDR1 and CDR2 (germline): SGHVS, FNYEAQ. The CDR3 is 14 amino acids. V lost 3 bases and J lost 9; bases outside the gene matches: 2. In DNA form, the CDR3 reads TGTGCCAGCAGCTTGGGACAGGGGAGTTCACCCCTCCACTTT. This translates into CASSLGQGSSPLHF.

J is TRBJ2-2 and V is TRBV7-2; TRBD1 matches 8 bases. The CDR3 length is 14 residues. CDR1 SGHTA and CDR2 FQGNSA come from the germline V gene. V lost 1 base and J lost 6; bases outside the gene matches: 1. The CDR3 here is CASSLVQGAGELFF. CDR3 in DNA: TGTGCCAGCAGCTTAGTACAGGGGGCCGGGGAGCTGTTTTTT.

This chain links TRBV2 with TRBJ2-5; TRBD1 matches at 9 bases. J was trimmed by 4 bases and V by 6 bases; bases with no gene match: 0. The length of the CDR3 is 12 residues. Germline CDR1 and CDR2: SNHLY and FYNNEI. In nucleotides, the CDR3 is TGTGCCAGCAGGGACAGGGGAGAGACCCAGTACTTC. As protein: CASRDRGETQYF.

The gene calls are TRBV6-5 and TRBJ2-3; 7 nucleotides line up with TRBD1. The CDR3 totals 13 residues. CDR1 is MNHEY, CDR2 SVGAGI, per germline. V lost 5 bases and J lost 10; bases outside the gene matches: 9. CDR3 protein: CASSPSGGFPQYF. CDR3 in DNA: TGTGCCAGCAGTCCGTCAGGGGGTTTTCCGCAGTATTTT.

CDR3: CASSVEGTGYYTF. The CDR3 DNA sequence: TGTGCCAGCAGCGTAGAGGGGACAGGGTACTACACCTTC. V gene TRBV9 combines with J gene TRBJ1-2, with 9 bases matching TRBD1. Per the germline V gene, CDR1 is SGDLS and CDR2 is YYNGEE. This CDR3 has 13 amino acids. V trimming: 0 bases; J trimming: 10 bases; junction bases outside the gene matches: 4.

This clone was counted once. The chain has TRBV6-6 and TRBJ2-7; weak D call: TRBD2 (6 bases). The length of the CDR3 is 14 residues. Trimming stripped 0 bases from V and 3 bases from J, with 9 bases between. The V gene's germline CDR1 is MNHNY and CDR2 SVGAGI (reference sequence). The CDR3 DNA reads as TGTGCCAGCAGTTACTCGGAGGGGTACTACGAGCAGTACTTC. It encodes CASSYSEGYYEQYF.

J is TRBJ1-2 and V is TRBV5-1; 7 positions agree with TRBD1. The V gene's germline CDR1 is SGHRS and CDR2 YFSETQ. The CDR3 length is 15 residues. V was pared by 1 base and J by 8 bases, with 11 bases of the junction left unmatched. The CDR3 region is CASSLRGEGARGYTF. DNA for the CDR3: TGCGCCAGCAGCTTGCGCGGTGAGGGGGCGCGAGGCTACACCTTC.

In this sample, this clone turned up once. The V gene is TRBV27, the J gene TRBJ2-1; TRBD1 agrees at 8 bases. CDR1 is MNHEY, CDR2 SMNVEV, per germline (reference sequence). The CDR3 has 15 residues. J was trimmed by 7 bases and V by 3 bases; bases with no gene match: 8. The CDR3 here is CASSFQGAPLNEQFF. CDR3 nucleotides: TGTGCCAGCAGTTTCCAGGGGGCGCCCCTAAATGAGCAGTTCTTC.

The V gene is TRBV5-1, the J gene TRBJ2-7, with 11 bases lining up with TRBD2. The V gene end was trimmed by 4 bases and the J gene end by 6 bases; junction bases not matched to a gene: 6. This CDR3 has 14 residues. Germline V gene data show CDR1 as SGHRS and CDR2 as YFSETQ. As DNA, the CDR3 is TGCGCCAGCAGCATTAGCGGGAGGGCCTCCGAGCAGTACTTC. It translates to CASSISGRASEQYF.

The genes are TRBV4-1 and TRBJ2-5; 7 bases match TRBD2. Germline CDR1 MGHRA, CDR2 YSYEKL. This CDR3 contains 17 residues. The trim removed 2 bases at V and 1 base at J, leaving 10 bases unmatched. This CDR3 reads CASSQFGGLGAQETQYF. The CDR3 nucleotides are TGCGCCAGCAGCCAATTCGGGGGGTTGGGTGCCCAAGAGACCCAGTACTTC.

V usage is TRBV2 and J usage is TRBJ2-3; TRBD1 is a possible D gene (6 bases). The CDR3 is made up of 12 amino acids. The ends were cut back, 8 bases at V and 3 bases at J, with 9 bases in the middle. The germline gives CDR1 SNHLY, CDR2 FYNNEI. The CDR3 DNA follows: TGTGCCAGCGAACAGGGAACAGATACGCAGTATTTT. This gives the protein CASEQGTDTQYF.

The rearrangement uses TRBV6-6 and TRBJ1-2; a possible D gene is TRBD1 (5 bases). V lost 4 bases and J 5 bases, leaving 11 bases between the germline ends. Germline V lookup: CDR1 MNHNY, CDR2 SVGAGI (reference sequence). This CDR3 spans 13 amino acids. The CDR3 reads CASSLGQVYGYTF. CDR3 DNA: TGTGCCAGCAGTTTGGGGCAGGTGTATGGCTACACCTTC.

This clone was found once. The chain links TRBV2 to TRBJ1-1; no clear D gene. Between the trimmed V and J ends, which lost 4 bases and 1 base, there was a span of 10 bases. CDR1 is SNHLY, CDR2 FYNNEI, per germline. The CDR3 is made up of 14 amino acids. CDR3 residues: CASSGTEKNTEAFF. The DNA for the CDR3 is TGTGCCAGCAGTGGAACAGAGAAGAACACTGAAGCTTTCTTT. Full variable domain (missing parts from reference TRBV2 and TRBJ1-1): EPEVTQTPSHQVTQMGQEVILRCVPISNHLYFYWYRQILGQKVEFLVSFYNNEISEKSEIFDDQFSVERPDGSNFTLKIRSTKLEDSAMYFCASSGTEKNTEAFFGQGTRLTVV.

The rearrangement joins TRBV4-1 to TRBJ2-5; 14 bases are shared with TRBD2. V dropped 3 bases and J dropped 1; count of bases not matched to a gene: 7. The CDR3 runs 18 residues. Germline CDR1 MGHRA, CDR2 YSYEKL. CDR3 sequence: CASSQEGLAGAFQETQYF. CDR3 DNA: TGCGCCAGCAGCCAGGAGGGACTAGCGGGGGCCTTCCAAGAGACCCAGTACTTC.